This TCR beta chain comes out of a study of T cell changes during pregnancy in multiple sclerosis. The CDR3 is made up of 15 amino acids. Trimming left V 2 bases short and J 8 bases short, with 16 bases between. Germline CDR1 MGHRA, CDR2 YSYEKL. This clone appeared once. The data were produced by immunoSEQ multiplex PCR, yet TCRdb's version contains in-frame clones alone and is incomplete. Of about 46,000 clones detected, about nine tenths appear once; the ten largest clones hold roughly 9%. Sequenced material: CD8+ T cells from peripheral blood mononuclear cells, taken after pregnancy. The sequence was collected from a female donor with multiple sclerosis, enrolled in a pregnancy study. The chain recombines TRBV4-1 with TRBJ2-4, with D tentatively TRBD1 (6 bases). The CDR3 bases are TGCGCCAGCAGCCAATTACAGGGATCGGTCGACATTCAGTACTTC. This encodes CASSQLQGSVDIQYF.